Listed below are T cell receptor beta chains from one sample, sequenced in a study of early T cells in non-severe SARS-CoV-2 infection. TCRdb re-derived calls from the 5' RACE reads in MiXCR, one entry per CDR3 protein. Altogether roughly 34,000 distinct CDR3 sequences are present, about 6.5% being singletons, with the ten largest covering 7.5% to 8%. The sequenced sample consisted of whole blood. Source of these receptors: an adult who was a healthcare worker with PCR-confirmed SARS-CoV-2 infection or an uninfected control (not recorded which). CDR3s include the opening cysteine and the closing phenylalanine or tryptophan. Each record gives: J gene, D gene, V gene, clone size, CDR3 length, CDR3 protein, CDR3 DNA. D genes are given only for firm matches. Part of the rows lack a size; the others show once, few, many or a class for expanded clones.

j_call: TRBJ2-7; d_call: NA; v_call: TRBV12-3/TRBV12-4; clone_size: many; cdr3_length: 14; cdr3_aa: CASSFRAGAYEQYF; cdr3_nt: TGTGCCAGCAGTTTCAGGGCAGGGGCCTACGAGCAGTACTTC
j_call: TRBJ1-6; d_call: NA; v_call: TRBV3-1; clone_size: many; cdr3_length: 14; cdr3_aa: CASSGTYNNSPLHF; cdr3_nt: TGTGCCAGCAGTGGGACGTATAATAATTCACCCCTCCACTTT
j_call: TRBJ1-2; d_call: NA; v_call: TRBV12-3/TRBV12-4; clone_size: NA; cdr3_length: 13; cdr3_aa: CASSLTGIGGYTF; cdr3_nt: TGTGCCAGCAGTTTAACAGGGATCGGAGGCTACACCTTC
j_call: TRBJ1-4; d_call: TRBD1; v_call: TRBV7-9; clone_size: NA; cdr3_length: 13; cdr3_aa: CASSLGQGEKLFF; cdr3_nt: TGTGCCAGCAGCTTGGGACAGGGAGAAAAACTGTTTTTT
j_call: TRBJ2-5; d_call: NA; v_call: TRBV7-9; clone_size: many; cdr3_length: 14; cdr3_aa: CASSLGTAQETQYF; cdr3_nt: TGTGCCAGCAGCTTAGGAACGGCTCAAGAGACCCAGTACTTC
j_call: TRBJ1-6; d_call: NA; v_call: TRBV12-3/TRBV12-4; clone_size: NA; cdr3_length: 16; cdr3_aa: CASSTGGEARYSPLHF; cdr3_nt: TGTGCCAGCAGTACCGGGGGGGAAGCTCGGTATTCACCCCTCCACTTT
j_call: TRBJ2-7; d_call: TRBD1; v_call: TRBV12-3/TRBV12-4; clone_size: many; cdr3_length: 15; cdr3_aa: CASSLSGTGGYEQYF; cdr3_nt: TGTGCCAGCAGCCTTTCCGGGACAGGGGGCTACGAGCAGTACTTC
j_call: TRBJ2-2; d_call: TRBD1; v_call: TRBV6-6; clone_size: many; cdr3_length: 16; cdr3_aa: CASSSTTGANTGELFF; cdr3_nt: TGTGCCAGCAGTTCCACGACAGGGGCGAACACCGGGGAGCTGTTTTTT
j_call: TRBJ1-1; d_call: NA; v_call: TRBV10-3; clone_size: many; cdr3_length: 14; cdr3_aa: CAISPIGQNTEAFF; cdr3_nt: TGTGCCATCAGCCCCATAGGACAAAACACTGAAGCTTTCTTT
j_call: TRBJ2-7; d_call: NA; v_call: TRBV2; clone_size: NA; cdr3_length: 14; cdr3_aa: CASRENRDTREVYF; cdr3_nt: TGTGCCAGCAGAGAGAACCGGGACACCCGCGAGGTGTACTTC
j_call: TRBJ2-4; d_call: NA; v_call: TRBV12-3/TRBV12-4; clone_size: NA; cdr3_length: 12; cdr3_aa: CASSRTENIQYF; cdr3_nt: TGTGCCAGCAGTAGGACAGAAAACATTCAGTACTTC
j_call: TRBJ2-2; d_call: TRBD1; v_call: TRBV7-3; clone_size: few; cdr3_length: 17; cdr3_aa: CASSLDLDRANTGELFF; cdr3_nt: TGTGCCAGCAGCTTAGATCTGGACAGGGCGAACACCGGGGAGCTGTTTTTT
j_call: TRBJ2-1; d_call: NA; v_call: TRBV12-3/TRBV12-4; clone_size: few; cdr3_length: 15; cdr3_aa: CASSLRSGAYNEQFF; cdr3_nt: TGTGCCAGCAGTTTAAGGTCAGGAGCGTACAATGAGCAGTTCTTC
j_call: TRBJ1-3; d_call: NA; v_call: TRBV20-1; clone_size: many; cdr3_length: 18; cdr3_aa: CSARDQGGLLLSGNTIYF; cdr3_nt: TGCAGTGCTAGAGATCAAGGGGGACTGCTTCTTTCGGGAAACACCATATATTTT
j_call: TRBJ2-7; d_call: NA; v_call: TRBV10-3; clone_size: many; cdr3_length: 14; cdr3_aa: CAISEFGQAYEQYF; cdr3_nt: TGTGCCATCAGTGAATTTGGGCAGGCCTACGAGCAGTACTTC
j_call: TRBJ1-1; d_call: TRBD1; v_call: TRBV12-3/TRBV12-4; clone_size: many; cdr3_length: 12; cdr3_aa: CASRMTGVEAFF; cdr3_nt: TGTGCCAGCAGAATGACAGGGGTAGAGGCTTTCTTT
j_call: TRBJ2-7; d_call: NA; v_call: TRBV20-1; clone_size: NA; cdr3_length: 13; cdr3_aa: CSARRGTSYEQYF; cdr3_nt: TGCAGTGCTAGACGGGGCACATCCTACGAGCAGTACTTC
j_call: TRBJ1-3; d_call: TRBD1; v_call: TRBV12-3/TRBV12-4; clone_size: many; cdr3_length: 15; cdr3_aa: CASSLGQGDGNTIYF; cdr3_nt: TGTGCCAGCAGTTTGGGACAGGGAGACGGAAACACCATATATTTT
j_call: TRBJ1-1; d_call: NA; v_call: TRBV29-1; clone_size: few; cdr3_length: 14; cdr3_aa: CSVDWGSGGTEAFF; cdr3_nt: TGCAGCGTTGACTGGGGCTCGGGTGGCACTGAAGCTTTCTTT
j_call: TRBJ1-6; d_call: NA; v_call: TRBV27; clone_size: NA; cdr3_length: 15; cdr3_aa: CTSSLRGLGNSPLHF; cdr3_nt: TGTACCAGCAGTTTGAGAGGGTTGGGAAATTCACCCCTCCACTTT
j_call: TRBJ2-4; d_call: NA; v_call: TRBV20-1; clone_size: many; cdr3_length: 14; cdr3_aa: CSARGQGRGYIQYF; cdr3_nt: TGCAGTGCTAGAGGCCAGGGGCGCGGTTACATTCAGTACTTC
j_call: TRBJ2-5; d_call: NA; v_call: TRBV13; clone_size: many; cdr3_length: 15; cdr3_aa: CASSSPQRYQETQYF; cdr3_nt: TGTGCCAGCAGCTCCCCTCAGCGGTACCAAGAGACCCAGTACTTC
j_call: TRBJ1-3; d_call: NA; v_call: TRBV7-2; clone_size: many; cdr3_length: 14; cdr3_aa: CASSPGGDPRPIYF; cdr3_nt: TGTGCCAGCAGCCCGGGGGGGGACCCTCGCCCGATATATTTT
j_call: TRBJ2-6; d_call: NA; v_call: TRBV5-1; clone_size: many; cdr3_length: 15; cdr3_aa: CASSLSGTGANVLTF; cdr3_nt: TGCGCCAGCAGCTTGTCAGGGACCGGGGCCAACGTCCTGACTTTC
j_call: TRBJ2-2; d_call: TRBD1; v_call: TRBV7-8; clone_size: many; cdr3_length: 16; cdr3_aa: CASSLVRPGGTGELFF; cdr3_nt: TGTGCCAGCAGCTTAGTACGGCCAGGGGGCACCGGGGAGCTGTTTTTT
j_call: TRBJ2-7; d_call: NA; v_call: TRBV6-6; clone_size: NA; cdr3_length: 13; cdr3_aa: CASRRGDREEQYF; cdr3_nt: TGTGCCAGCAGAAGGGGGGACAGAGAGGAGCAGTACTTC
j_call: TRBJ1-6; d_call: TRBD1; v_call: TRBV18; clone_size: NA; cdr3_length: 16; cdr3_aa: CASSPMDRQFNSPLHF; cdr3_nt: TGTGCCAGCTCACCAATGGACAGGCAGTTTAATTCACCCCTCCACTTT
j_call: TRBJ1-5; d_call: TRBD1; v_call: TRBV12-3/TRBV12-4; clone_size: many; cdr3_length: 14; cdr3_aa: CASSVTGGDQPQHF; cdr3_nt: TGTGCCAGCAGTGTCACAGGGGGCGATCAGCCCCAGCATTTT
j_call: TRBJ2-7; d_call: NA; v_call: TRBV28; clone_size: few; cdr3_length: 14; cdr3_aa: CASSLVTTRGEQYF; cdr3_nt: TGTGCCAGCAGTTTGGTGACCACAAGGGGCGAGCAGTACTTC
j_call: TRBJ2-1; d_call: TRBD1; v_call: TRBV6-2/TRBV6-3; clone_size: few; cdr3_length: 17; cdr3_aa: CASTEGGTGGPYNEQFF; cdr3_nt: TGTGCCAGCACCGAAGGCGGGACAGGGGGTCCCTACAATGAGCAGTTCTTC
j_call: TRBJ1-2; d_call: NA; v_call: TRBV20-1; clone_size: NA; cdr3_length: 13; cdr3_aa: CSARGNGNYGYTF; cdr3_nt: TGCAGTGCTAGAGGTAACGGGAACTATGGCTACACCTTC
j_call: TRBJ2-2; d_call: NA; v_call: TRBV28; clone_size: many; cdr3_length: 14; cdr3_aa: CASSRRGSTGELFF; cdr3_nt: TGTGCCAGCAGTAGGAGGGGGTCCACCGGGGAGCTGTTTTTT
j_call: TRBJ2-7; d_call: NA; v_call: TRBV5-1; clone_size: many; cdr3_length: 12; cdr3_aa: CASSAAGYEQYF; cdr3_nt: TGCGCCAGCAGCGCTGCTGGTTACGAGCAGTACTTC
j_call: TRBJ2-5; d_call: TRBD1; v_call: TRBV5-1; clone_size: many; cdr3_length: 13; cdr3_aa: CASSRGQGETQYF; cdr3_nt: TGCGCCAGCAGCAGGGGGCAAGGAGAGACCCAGTACTTC
j_call: TRBJ2-7; d_call: TRBD2; v_call: TRBV6-6; clone_size: few; cdr3_length: 14; cdr3_aa: CASTPREGSYEQYF; cdr3_nt: TGTGCCAGCACCCCCCGGGAGGGGTCCTACGAGCAGTACTTC
j_call: TRBJ2-1; d_call: TRBD2; v_call: TRBV10-3; clone_size: many; cdr3_length: 15; cdr3_aa: CAISESGLEYNEQFF; cdr3_nt: TGTGCCATCAGTGAGTCCGGACTAGAGTACAATGAGCAGTTCTTC
j_call: TRBJ1-1; d_call: NA; v_call: TRBV7-2; clone_size: many; cdr3_length: 14; cdr3_aa: CASSLSGVGTEAFF; cdr3_nt: TGTGCCAGCAGCCTATCAGGGGTGGGGACTGAAGCTTTCTTT